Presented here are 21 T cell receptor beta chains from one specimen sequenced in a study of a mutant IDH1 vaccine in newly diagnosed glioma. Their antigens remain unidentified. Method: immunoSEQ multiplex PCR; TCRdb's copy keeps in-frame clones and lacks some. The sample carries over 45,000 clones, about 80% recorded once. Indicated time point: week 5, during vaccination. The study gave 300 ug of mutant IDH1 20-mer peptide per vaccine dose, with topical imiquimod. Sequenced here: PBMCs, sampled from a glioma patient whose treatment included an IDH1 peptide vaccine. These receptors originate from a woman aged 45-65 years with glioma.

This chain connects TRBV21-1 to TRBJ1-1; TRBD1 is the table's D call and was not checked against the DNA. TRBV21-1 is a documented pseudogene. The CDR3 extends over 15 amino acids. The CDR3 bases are TGTGCCAGGGAGCCCAACACGACAGGGACTGCTGAAGCTTTCTTT. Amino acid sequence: CAREPNTTGTAEAFF.

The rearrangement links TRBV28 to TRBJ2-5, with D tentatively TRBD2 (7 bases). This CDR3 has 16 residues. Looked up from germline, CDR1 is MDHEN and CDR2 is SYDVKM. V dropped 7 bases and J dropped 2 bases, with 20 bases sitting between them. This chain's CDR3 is CASNLRGGALQETQYF. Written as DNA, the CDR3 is TGTGCCAGCAATCTAAGGGGGGGGGCCCTGCAAGAGACCCAGTACTTC.

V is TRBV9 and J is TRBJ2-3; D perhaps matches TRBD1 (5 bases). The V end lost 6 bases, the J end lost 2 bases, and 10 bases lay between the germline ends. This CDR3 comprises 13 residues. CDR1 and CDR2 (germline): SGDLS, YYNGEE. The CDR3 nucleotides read TGTGCCAGCAAGGGGCAGCTCACAGATACGCAGTATTTT. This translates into CASKGQLTDTQYF.

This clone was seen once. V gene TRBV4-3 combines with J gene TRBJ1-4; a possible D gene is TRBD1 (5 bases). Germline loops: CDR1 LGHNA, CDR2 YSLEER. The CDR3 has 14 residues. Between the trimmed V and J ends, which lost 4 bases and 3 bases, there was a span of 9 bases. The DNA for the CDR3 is TGCGCCAGCAGCCCAGGGCCCTCTAATGAAAAACTGTTTTTT. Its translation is CASSPGPSNEKLFF.

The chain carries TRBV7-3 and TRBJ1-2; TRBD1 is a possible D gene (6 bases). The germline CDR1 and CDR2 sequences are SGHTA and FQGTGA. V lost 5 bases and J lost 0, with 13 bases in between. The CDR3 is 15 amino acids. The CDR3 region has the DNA TGTGCCAGCAGCGAGGGACACCGAGCTAACTATGGCTACACCTTC. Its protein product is CASSEGHRANYGYTF.

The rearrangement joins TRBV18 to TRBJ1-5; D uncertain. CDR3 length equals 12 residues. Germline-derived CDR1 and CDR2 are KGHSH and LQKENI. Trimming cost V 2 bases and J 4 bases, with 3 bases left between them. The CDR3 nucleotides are TGTGCCAGCTCACCAGATAATCAGCCCCAGCATTTT. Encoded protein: CASSPDNQPQHF.

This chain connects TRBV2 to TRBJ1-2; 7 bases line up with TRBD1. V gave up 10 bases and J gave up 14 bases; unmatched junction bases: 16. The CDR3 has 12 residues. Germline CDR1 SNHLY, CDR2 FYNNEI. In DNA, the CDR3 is TGTGCCACCCAAGGGGGACAGTCTCCGATTACCTTC. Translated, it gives CATQGGQSPITF.

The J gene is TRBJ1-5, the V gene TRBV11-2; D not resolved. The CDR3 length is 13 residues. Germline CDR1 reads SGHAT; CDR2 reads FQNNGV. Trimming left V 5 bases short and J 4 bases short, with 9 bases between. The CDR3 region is CASSQGRNQPQHF. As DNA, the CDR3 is TGTGCCAGCAGCCAAGGAAGGAATCAGCCCCAGCATTTT.

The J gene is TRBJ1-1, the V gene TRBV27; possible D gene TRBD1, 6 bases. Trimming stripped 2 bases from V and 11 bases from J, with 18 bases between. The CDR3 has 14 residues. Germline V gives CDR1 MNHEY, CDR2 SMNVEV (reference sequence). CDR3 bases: TGTGCCAGCAGTTTAGTGCGAACAGGGTACGGGGCTTTCTTT. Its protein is CASSLVRTGYGAFF.

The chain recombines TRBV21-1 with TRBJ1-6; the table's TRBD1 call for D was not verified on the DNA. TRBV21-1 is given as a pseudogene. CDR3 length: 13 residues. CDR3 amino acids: CASSKAGQPPLHF. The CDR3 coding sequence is TGTGCCAGCAGCAAAGCCGGACAGCCTCCCCTCCACTTT.

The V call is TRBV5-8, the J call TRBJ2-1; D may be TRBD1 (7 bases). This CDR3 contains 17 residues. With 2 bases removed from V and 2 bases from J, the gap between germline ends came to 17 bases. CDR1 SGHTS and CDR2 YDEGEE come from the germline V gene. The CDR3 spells CASSLLRGASTYNEQFF. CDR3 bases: TGTGCCAGCAGCTTACTCAGGGGGGCCTCGACCTACAATGAGCAGTTCTTC.

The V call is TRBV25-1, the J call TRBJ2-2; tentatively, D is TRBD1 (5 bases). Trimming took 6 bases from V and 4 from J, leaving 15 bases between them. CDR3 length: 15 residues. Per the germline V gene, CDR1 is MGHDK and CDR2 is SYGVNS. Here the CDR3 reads CASRADAGPTGELFF. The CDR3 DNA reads TGTGCCAGCAGAGCAGACGCAGGGCCCACCGGGGAGCTGTTTTTT.

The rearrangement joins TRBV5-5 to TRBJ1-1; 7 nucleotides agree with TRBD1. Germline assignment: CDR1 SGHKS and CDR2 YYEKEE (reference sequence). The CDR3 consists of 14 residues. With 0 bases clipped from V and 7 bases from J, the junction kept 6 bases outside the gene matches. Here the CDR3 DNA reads TGTGCCAGCAGCTTGGCGGGGACAGTCAATGAAGCTTTCTTT. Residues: CASSLAGTVNEAFF.

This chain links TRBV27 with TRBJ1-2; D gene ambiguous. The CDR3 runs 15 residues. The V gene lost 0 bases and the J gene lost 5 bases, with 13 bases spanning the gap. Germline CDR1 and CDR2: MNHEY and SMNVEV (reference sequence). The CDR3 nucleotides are TGTGCCAGCAGTTTATCGGTCCCCGGATCTTATGGCTACACCTTC. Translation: CASSLSVPGSYGYTF.

The CDR3 DNA follows: TGTGCCAGCAGGGGGACGGAGGAATACGAGCAGTACTTC. Translating gives CASRGTEEYEQYF. The chain carries TRBV2 and TRBJ2-7; D possibly uses TRBD1 or TRBD2 (5 bases each). The V gene lost 6 bases and the J gene lost 4 bases, with 13 bases spanning the gap. CDR1 and CDR2 (germline): SNHLY, FYNNEI. This CDR3 spans 13 amino acids.

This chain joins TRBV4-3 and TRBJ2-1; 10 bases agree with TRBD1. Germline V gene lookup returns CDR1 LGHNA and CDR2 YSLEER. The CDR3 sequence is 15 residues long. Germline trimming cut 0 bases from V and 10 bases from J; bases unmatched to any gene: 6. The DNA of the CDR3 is TGCGCCAGCAGCCAAGAGGGACAGGGGATTCGCGAGCAGTTCTTC. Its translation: CASSQEGQGIREQFF.

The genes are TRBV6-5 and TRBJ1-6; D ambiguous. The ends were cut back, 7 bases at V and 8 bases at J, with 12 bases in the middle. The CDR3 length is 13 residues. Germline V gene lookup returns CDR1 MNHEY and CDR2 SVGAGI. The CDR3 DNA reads TGTGCCAGCACCTTGGCTTGGGATTCACCCCTCCACTTT. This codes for CASTLAWDSPLHF.

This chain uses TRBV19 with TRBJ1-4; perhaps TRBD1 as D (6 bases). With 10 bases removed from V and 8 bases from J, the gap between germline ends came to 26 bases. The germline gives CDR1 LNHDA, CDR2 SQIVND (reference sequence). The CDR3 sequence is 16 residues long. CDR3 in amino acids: CATERKGVRIREKLFF. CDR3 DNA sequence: TGTGCCACCGAGAGGAAGGGGGTCCGGATTAGGGAAAAACTGTTTTTT.

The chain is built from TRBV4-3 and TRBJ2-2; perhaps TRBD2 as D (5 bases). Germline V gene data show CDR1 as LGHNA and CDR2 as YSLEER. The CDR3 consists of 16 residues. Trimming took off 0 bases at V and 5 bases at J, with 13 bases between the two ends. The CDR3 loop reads CASSQDLTRGTGELFF. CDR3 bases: TGCGCCAGCAGCCAAGATCTTACGCGCGGGACCGGGGAGCTGTTTTTT.

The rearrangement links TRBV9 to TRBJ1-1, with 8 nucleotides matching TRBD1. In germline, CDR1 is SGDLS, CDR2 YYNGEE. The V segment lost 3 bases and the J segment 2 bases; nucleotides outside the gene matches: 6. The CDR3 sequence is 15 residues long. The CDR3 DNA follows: TGTGCCAGCAGCGCCCGACAGGGGACCAACACTGAAGCTTTCTTT. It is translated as CASSARQGTNTEAFF.

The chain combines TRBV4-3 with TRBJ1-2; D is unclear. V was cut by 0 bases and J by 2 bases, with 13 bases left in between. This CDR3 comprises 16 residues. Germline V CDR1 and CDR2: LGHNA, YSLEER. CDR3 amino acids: CASSQDISRSNYGYTF. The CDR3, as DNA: TGCGCCAGCAGCCAAGATATCTCCCGTTCCAACTATGGCTACACCTTC.